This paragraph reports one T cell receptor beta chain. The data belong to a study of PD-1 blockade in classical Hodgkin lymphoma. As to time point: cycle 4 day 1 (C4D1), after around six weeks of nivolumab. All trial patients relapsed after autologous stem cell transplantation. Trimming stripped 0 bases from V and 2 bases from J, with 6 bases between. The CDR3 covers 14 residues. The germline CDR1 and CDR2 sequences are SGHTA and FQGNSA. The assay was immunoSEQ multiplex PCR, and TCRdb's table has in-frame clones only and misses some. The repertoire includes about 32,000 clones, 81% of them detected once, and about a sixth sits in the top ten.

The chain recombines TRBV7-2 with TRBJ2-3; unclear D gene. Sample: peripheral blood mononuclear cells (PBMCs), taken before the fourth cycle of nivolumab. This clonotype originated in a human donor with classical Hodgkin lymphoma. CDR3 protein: CASSLAGITDTQYF. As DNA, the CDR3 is TGTGCCAGCAGCTTAGCGGGTATCACAGATACGCAGTATTTT.